This T cell receptor (beta chain) was identified during a study of Graves' ophthalmopathy and Graves' hyperthyroidism. In this sample, this clonotype turned up many times. Its antigen is not identified. If patients had other autoimmune diseases, uncontrolled infections, pregnancy or lactation, they were excluded. Study results and limitations: Blood contained most expanded thyroid clonotypes exceeding 0.001 frequency.

Transcripts of RNA were the source for amplifying TCR beta CDR3 regions. An initial RT-PCR round employing HTBI primers preceded a second-round multiplex PCR. TCRdb redid the calling of the multiplex PCR reads with MiXCR, one entry per CDR3 protein. The sample lists under 400,000 distinct CDR3 sequences, roughly 15% occurring once. The CDR3 runs 12 residues. V was trimmed by 8 bases and J by 5 bases, leaving 12 bases between them. Germline assignment: CDR1 SNHLY and CDR2 FYNNEI. The receptor was isolated from an adult man with Graves' ophthalmopathy. The material sequenced was peripheral blood. V and J are TRBV2 and TRBJ1-1; D may be TRBD1 (5 bases). CDR3: CASREGVTEAFF. CDR3 bases: TGTGCCAGCCGAGAAGGGGTAACTGAAGCTTTCTTT.